This TCR beta chain is drawn from a study of blood T cell repertoires in COVID-19. The wider study: Acute and convalescent COVID-19 samples came from the United States, Italy and Spain. In each case, the material was cDNA or gDNA derived from T cells, B-cell-depleted T cells, or PBMCs.

In the authors' methods: Reference gene primer amplification gave estimated nucleated cell counts. Profiled with immunoSEQ multiplex PCR; TCRdb holds only in-frame clones, not every one. V, J and clone size were drawn from that table, and D and trimming were deduced from the DNA. This table holds around 60,000 clones, 81% found once. Germline values: CDR1 SGHDN, CDR2 FVKESK. V dropped 4 bases and J dropped 4 bases, with 10 bases sitting between them. The CDR3 is made up of 13 amino acids. This TCR was sampled from an elderly woman with active or convalescent COVID-19. The specimen sequenced was peripheral blood. V usage is TRBV14 and J usage is TRBJ2-5, with D tentatively TRBD1 (6 bases). CDR3 DNA sequence: TGTGCCAGCAGCCGGGGGCAGCGAGAGACCCAGTACTTC. Translation gives CASSRGQRETQYF.